The T cell receptor beta chain described here comes from a study of T cell responses to AZD1222 COVID-19 vaccine. Notes on the study in general: Clonal diversity was possibly underestimated; the donors were predominantly white British and more often female. With two AZD1222 doses given, Spike-specific TCR breadth and depth both rose.

Produced via immunoSEQ multiplex PCR; TCRdb's table is partial and in-frame only. Among around 180,000 clones listed, 90% were seen once. This clone was detected once. Its target is not known. The specimen comprised peripheral blood, sampled on day 0 of AZD1222 vaccination. The clonotype originates from an adult in good health.

CDR3 loop: CASSVEFSSGSNTGELFF. The CDR3, as DNA: TGTGCCAGCAGCGTAGAGTTCTCTAGTGGATCGAACACCGGGGAGCTGTTTTTT. This chain uses TRBV9 with TRBJ2-2; no firm D call. The CDR3 is 18 amino acids. Germline V gene data show CDR1 as SGDLS and CDR2 as YYNGEE. The V and J ends lost 0 bases and 0 bases respectively, with 15 bases between them.